This T cell receptor (beta chain) emerged from a study of CD8 T cells in cerebrospinal fluid in Alzheimer's disease (dated by TCRdb to the early 2020s). In the study overall: The study used two single-cell methods, plate-based nested PCR sequencing and droplet-based sequencing, to evaluate clonal expansion of CSF T cells. This study tested whether clonally expanded T cells could be found in cerebrospinal fluid from healthy elderly individuals and from patients with neurodegenerative disease. In the droplet-based CSF analysis comparing patients with controls, roughly nine healthy controls (around 11,000 cells) and roughly nine patients with MCI or Alzheimer's disease (around 10,000 cells) were included. The CSF gene-expression analysis, which included patients with Parkinson's disease, covered a total of about 24 samples.

Counted from cysteine to phenylalanine, this CDR3 has 13 amino acids. No DNA sequence was recorded. CDR1 and CDR2 were assigned from the germline V gene (reference sequence) as GTSNPN and SVGIG. Every participant was in good physical condition and had no acute infectious disease. Biomarkers including neurofilament, amyloid-beta and tau were used to confirm neurodegeneration in the patients. Live CSF cells for droplet-based sequencing were sorted with a live/dead marker. To pellet immune cells, CSF obtained by lumbar puncture was centrifuged at 300g. Each CSF sample was checked for red blood cells, and any sample showing blood contamination was excluded. CSF cells were cryopreserved in freezing medium, frozen at -80 degrees C overnight, and then transferred to liquid nitrogen for storage. Before analysis, CSF samples had been stored for less than seven months. Overall study results and their limits: The overall clonality comparison included only samples with detectable clones (approximately 11 healthy, 5 MCI, 5 AD, 6 PD). The EBV-specific clones were neither the most highly expanded clones nor enriched among patients. It was cautioned by the authors that a causal link between EBV and Alzheimer's disease is not established by the detection of EBV-specific TCRs in CSF. In patients with MCI or Alzheimer's disease, the biggest CSF clone accounted for a larger percentage of TCRs than in controls. In pooled data, a highly expanded clone (at least 3% of TCRs) was found in 1 of 10 healthy subjects versus 4 of 6 Alzheimer's patients.

Library construction relied on 10x single-cell sequencing. 10X Genomics single-cell V(D)J and 5' gene-expression libraries were used to profile CSF cells. An Illumina NextSeq550 was used to sequence CSF single-cell TCR libraries. For the original study's pipeline: V(D)J reads were aligned to the vdj-GRCh38 alts ensemble 2.0.0 reference and processed with the Cell Ranger vdj pipeline. A clonotype was defined as a group of cell barcodes sharing the same set of productive CDR3 nucleotide sequences. Clonotype information was added to Seurat v3.0 gene-expression metadata to link clonality with transcriptional profiles. Exclusion was applied to CSF cells with more than 1,800 genes, more than 7,500 UMIs or more than 10% mitochondrial reads. To identify TCRs with known antigen specificity, CDR3-beta sequences were compared against VDJdb. Only TCRs with complete alpha and beta chains were included in the network analysis of clone sharing, which used the R package qgraph. Each CDR3 protein sequence appears as one entry after TCRdb reprocessed the reads, and no DNA is included. The V and J calls, along with clone size, are taken from TCRdb and not from the paper's own processing. The table of this sample itemizes about 1,700 distinct CDR3 sequences. Less than 9.5% of the sample rests with the top ten.

With respect to this clonotype: No antigen is known for it.

The rearrangement combines TRBV30 with TRBJ1-2; without DNA, the TCRdb call of TRBD1 cannot be checked. The source is a human donor with mild cognitive impairment. The sample consisted of cerebrospinal fluid. The CDR3 loop reads CASRTNTNYGYTF.